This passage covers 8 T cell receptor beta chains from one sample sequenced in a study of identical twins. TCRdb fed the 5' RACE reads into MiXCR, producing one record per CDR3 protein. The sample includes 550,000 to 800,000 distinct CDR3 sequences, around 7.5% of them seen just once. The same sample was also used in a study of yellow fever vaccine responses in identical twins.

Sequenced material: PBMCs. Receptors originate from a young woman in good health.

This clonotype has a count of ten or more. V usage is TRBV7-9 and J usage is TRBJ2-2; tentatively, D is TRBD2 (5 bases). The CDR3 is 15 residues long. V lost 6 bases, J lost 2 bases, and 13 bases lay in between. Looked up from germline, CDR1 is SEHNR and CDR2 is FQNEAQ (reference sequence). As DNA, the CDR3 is TGTGCCAGCAGTCGGAAAGCGGTAAACACCGGGGAGCTGTTTTTT. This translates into CASSRKAVNTGELFF.

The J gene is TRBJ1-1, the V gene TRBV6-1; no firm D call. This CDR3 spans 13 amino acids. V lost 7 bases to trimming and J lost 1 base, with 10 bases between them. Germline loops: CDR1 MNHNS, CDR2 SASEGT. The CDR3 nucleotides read TGTGCCAGCAAAATTTTCAGGAACACTGAAGCTTTCTTT. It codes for CASKIFRNTEAFF.

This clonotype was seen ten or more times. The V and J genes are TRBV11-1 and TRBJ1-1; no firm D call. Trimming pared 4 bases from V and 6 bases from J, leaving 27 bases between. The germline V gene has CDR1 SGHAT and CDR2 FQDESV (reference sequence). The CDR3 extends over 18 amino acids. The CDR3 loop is CASSSVELGLSGLSEAFF. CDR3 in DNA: TGTGCCAGCAGCTCCGTCGAGTTAGGGTTATCTGGACTCTCTGAAGCTTTCTTT. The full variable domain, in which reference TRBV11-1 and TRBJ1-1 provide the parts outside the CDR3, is EAEVAQSPRYKITEKSQAVAFWCDPISGHATLYWYRQILGQGPELLVQFQDESVVDDSQLPKDRFSAERLKGVDSTLKIQPAELGDSAMYLCASSSVELGLSGLSEAFFGQGTRLTVV.

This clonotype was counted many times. The chain's CDR3 is CASFSGRVTDTQYF. DNA of the CDR3: TGCGCCAGCTTTAGCGGGAGGGTGACAGATACGCAGTATTTT. The V and J genes are TRBV5-1 and TRBJ2-3; 11 nucleotides align to TRBD2. The CDR3 has 14 residues. J gave up 3 bases and V 7 bases, and 4 bases lay outside the gene matches. Germline CDR1 and CDR2: SGHRS and YFSETQ.

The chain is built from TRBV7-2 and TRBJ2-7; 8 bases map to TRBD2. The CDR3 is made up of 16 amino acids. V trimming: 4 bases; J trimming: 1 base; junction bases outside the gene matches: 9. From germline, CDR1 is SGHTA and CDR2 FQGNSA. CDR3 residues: CASSSGREGRSYEQYF. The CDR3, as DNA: TGTGCCAGCAGCTCGGGTCGGGAGGGGAGATCCTACGAGCAGTACTTC.

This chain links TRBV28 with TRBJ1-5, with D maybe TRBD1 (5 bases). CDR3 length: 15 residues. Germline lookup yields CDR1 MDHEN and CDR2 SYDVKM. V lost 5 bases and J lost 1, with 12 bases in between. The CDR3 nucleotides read TGTGCCAGCAGTCCAAGACAGACAAGCAATCAGCCCCAGCATTTT. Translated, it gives CASSPRQTSNQPQHF.

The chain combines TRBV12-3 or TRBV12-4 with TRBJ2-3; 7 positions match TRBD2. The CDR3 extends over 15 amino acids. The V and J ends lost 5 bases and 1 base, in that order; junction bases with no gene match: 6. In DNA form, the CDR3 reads TGTGCCAGCAGTCCAACTAGCGCGCGCACAGATACGCAGTATTTT. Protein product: CASSPTSARTDTQYF.

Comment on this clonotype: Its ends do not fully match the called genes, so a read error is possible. CDR3 bases: TGCTGTGCTGGTCAGACTAGCGGGGGGGCGTCCACCGGGGAGCTGTTTTTT. It yields the protein CCAGQTSGGASTGELFF. The chain employs TRBV20-1 and TRBJ2-2; 14 nucleotides line up with TRBD2. CDR1 and CDR2 (germline): DFQATT, SNEGSKA (reference sequence). This CDR3 is 17 amino acids long.